Each of the 18 T cell receptor beta chains below was sequenced from the same sample in a study of CD8 T cells in Susac syndrome. It was with random hexamers that 0.5 to 1 ug RNA was reverse transcribed. MiXCR, applied by TCRdb to the immunoSEQ multiplex PCR reads, yields one record per CDR3 protein. Of approximately 190,000 distinct CDR3 sequences listed, almost 96% are singletons. The sequenced sample was CD4+ T cells from PBMCs. Receptors were obtained from a human donor with Susac syndrome.

The CDR3 region has the DNA TGTGCCTGGAGTGGCAGGGCGGACACTGAAGCTTTCTTT. Its translation: CAWSGRADTEAFF. The rearrangement joins TRBV30 to TRBJ1-1, with D tentatively TRBD1 (5 bases). Per germline, CDR1 GTSNPN and CDR2 SVGIG (reference sequence). Deletions cut 1 base from V and 3 bases from J, with 9 bases between. The CDR3 is 13 residues long.

The chain recombines TRBV20-1 with TRBJ1-2, with 7 bases matching TRBD1. From germline, CDR1 is DFQATT and CDR2 SNEGSKA (reference sequence). V was clipped by 5 bases and J by 8 bases; unmatched bases: 11. The CDR3 contains 13 residues. CDR3 in amino acids: CSAPRQGGVGYTF. CDR3 DNA: TGCAGTGCTCCGAGACAGGGCGGGGTCGGCTACACCTTC.

This rearrangement joins TRBV29-1 to TRBJ2-7; D not certain. There are 11 residues in the CDR3. Germline values: CDR1 SQVTM, CDR2 ANQGSEA. V gave up 3 bases and J gave up 3 bases, with 6 bases separating them. The CDR3 reads CSVEVGYEQYF. Here the CDR3 DNA reads TGCAGCGTTGAGGTGGGCTACGAGCAGTACTTC.

This clonotype showed up just once. V and J are TRBV3-1 and TRBJ1-1, with TRBD1 identical over 9 bases. The CDR3 consists of 14 residues. With 5 bases clipped from V and 2 bases from J, the junction kept 3 bases outside the gene matches. Germline V gene lookup returns CDR1 LGHDT and CDR2 YNNKEL (reference sequence). The CDR3 DNA reads TGTGCCAGCAGCGCGGGACAGGGAAACACTGAAGCTTTCTTT. Its translation is CASSAGQGNTEAFF.

This chain links TRBV7-2 with TRBJ1-1; possibly TRBD1 for D (5 bases). The germline V and J ends were trimmed by 2 bases and 1 base, with 11 bases remaining between them. This CDR3 comprises 15 residues. Looked up from germline, CDR1 is SGHTA and CDR2 is FQGNSA. The CDR3 protein is CASSLSGGPNTEAFF. The CDR3 bases are TGTGCCAGCAGCTTATCCGGGGGACCGAACACTGAAGCTTTCTTT.

The rearrangement joins TRBV7-2 to TRBJ2-7; D is perhaps TRBD2 (6 bases). V lost 5 bases and J lost 5, with 16 bases in between. Germline V gene sequence: CDR1 SGHTA, CDR2 FQGNSA. CDR3 length: 14 residues. The CDR3: CASSASPSAHEQYF. DNA for the CDR3: TGTGCCAGCAGCGCAAGCCCTAGCGCCCACGAGCAGTACTTC.

V gene TRBV20-1 combines with J gene TRBJ2-3; 10 bases agree with TRBD2. The CDR3 covers 14 residues. The germline V gene encodes CDR1 DFQATT and CDR2 SNEGSKA (reference sequence). Unmatched junction bases numbered 5, after V lost 3 bases and J lost 5 bases. CDR3 coding DNA: TGCAGTGCTAGCCAGCGGGGGGGTGGAGATACGCAGTATTTT. The encoded protein is CSASQRGGGDTQYF.

The genes are TRBV5-1 and TRBJ2-1, with 9 bases aligning to TRBD2. This CDR3 region has 15 residues. Losses at the gene ends were 0 bases for V and 9 bases for J; bases not matched to a gene: 7. Germline V CDR1 and CDR2: SGHRS, YFSETQ. The chain's CDR3 is CASSLGGGASSEQFF. CDR3 coding DNA: TGCGCCAGCAGCTTGGGCGGGGGGGCCTCTAGTGAGCAGTTCTTC. The whole variable domain, remainder taken from reference TRBV5-1 and TRBJ2-1, is KAGVTQTPRYLIKTRGQQVTLSCSPISGHRSVSWYQQTPGQGLQFLFEYFSETQRNKGNFPGRFSGRQFSNSRSEMNVSTLELGDSALYLCASSLGGGASSEQFFGPGTRLTVL.

The genes are TRBV5-1 and TRBJ1-5, with D unresolved. From germline, CDR1 is SGHRS and CDR2 YFSETQ. CDR3 size: 13 residues. The ends were cut back, 1 base at V and 3 bases at J, with 5 bases in the middle. The CDR3 protein is CASSLSLNQPQHF. CDR3 DNA: TGCGCCAGCAGCTTGTCTCTCAATCAGCCCCAGCATTTT. The full variable domain, its missing parts supplied by reference TRBV5-1 and TRBJ1-5, is KAGVTQTPRYLIKTRGQQVTLSCSPISGHRSVSWYQQTPGQGLQFLFEYFSETQRNKGNFPGRFSGRQFSNSRSEMNVSTLELGDSALYLCASSLSLNQPQHFGDGTRLSIL.

V is TRBV20-1 and J is TRBJ2-5; 8 bases agree with TRBD2. V shed 7 bases, J shed 3 bases, and the junction held 4 bases outside the gene matches. The CDR3 is made up of 12 amino acids. Germline V CDR1 and CDR2: DFQATT, SNEGSKA (reference sequence). For the CDR3, the DNA is TGCAGTGTCAGCGGGAGTAAAGAGACCCAGTACTTC. It is translated as CSVSGSKETQYF.

V is TRBV14 and J is TRBJ2-3, with D tentatively TRBD1 (6 bases). The V end was cut by 5 bases, the J end by 2 bases, with 14 bases between. CDR1 is SGHDN and CDR2 is FVKESK in the germline V gene. The CDR3 has 15 amino acids. The CDR3 reads CASSLPGVLTDTQYF. For the CDR3, the DNA is TGTGCCAGCAGCTTACCAGGGGTCCTCACAGATACGCAGTATTTT.

This chain joins TRBV30 and TRBJ1-1; D is ambiguous. There are 11 residues in the CDR3. Trimming stripped 2 bases from V and 10 bases from J, with 11 bases between. The germline V gene encodes CDR1 GTSNPN and CDR2 SVGIG (reference sequence). Written as DNA, the CDR3 is TGTGCCTGGAGTTGGGTTGGTAGAGCTTTCTTT. This encodes CAWSWVGRAFF.

This clonotype was observed once. The chain links TRBV7-9 to TRBJ2-7; D remains unclear. The CDR3 spans 14 residues. V was trimmed by 2 bases and J by 5 bases, leaving 13 bases between them. CDR1 is SEHNR, CDR2 FQNEAQ, per germline (reference sequence). The CDR3 DNA reads TGTGCCAGCAGCTTAACCCTAACTCCCGACGAGCAGTACTTC. Its translation is CASSLTLTPDEQYF.

The V and J genes are TRBV19 and TRBJ1-2, with TRBD1 matching over 10 bases. With V trimmed by 8 bases and J by 3 bases, 6 bases remained unmatched. The CDR3 is 14 residues long. In germline, CDR1 is LNHDA, CDR2 SQIVND (reference sequence). As DNA, the CDR3 is TGTGCCAGTGAGACCGGGACAGGGGACTATGGCTACACCTTC. As protein: CASETGTGDYGYTF.

The V and J genes are TRBV20-1 and TRBJ2-5; tentatively, D is TRBD2 (7 bases). V lost 3 bases, J lost 5 bases, and 10 bases lay in between. This CDR3 comprises 12 residues. Germline assignment: CDR1 DFQATT and CDR2 SNEGSKA (reference sequence). CDR3 bases: TGCAGTGCTAGCGGGGGGCGGGAGACCCAGTACTTC. As protein: CSASGGRETQYF.

This chain links TRBV9 with TRBJ2-2; D ambiguous. Trimming took off 0 bases at V and 0 bases at J, with 6 bases between the two ends. Germline V gene sequence: CDR1 SGDLS, CDR2 YYNGEE. There are 15 residues in the CDR3. This CDR3 reads CASSVESSNTGELFF. The CDR3 nucleotides are TGTGCCAGCAGCGTAGAGTCTTCGAACACCGGGGAGCTGTTTTTT. Based on the CDR3 plus reference TRBV9 and TRBJ2-2, the full variable domain is DSGVTQTPKHLITATGQRVTLRCSPRSGDLSVYWYQQSLDQGLQFLIQYYNGEERAKGNILERFSAQQFPDLHSELNLSSLELGDSALYFCASSVESSNTGELFFGEGSRLTVL.

The V and J genes are TRBV5-8 and TRBJ1-1, with D possibly being TRBD1 (5 bases). CDR1 SGHTS and CDR2 YDEGEE come from the germline V gene. The CDR3 has 14 residues. Trimming removed 4 bases at V and 7 bases at J, with 17 bases between. CDR3 bases: TGTGCCAGCAGCCCCAGGGAACCAGAGAATGAAGCTTTCTTT. Translating gives CASSPREPENEAFF.

The chain carries TRBV7-7 and TRBJ2-7; TRBD1 matches at 8 bases. Germline V gene lookup returns CDR1 SSHAT and CDR2 FNYEAQ (reference sequence). V was pared by 5 bases and J by 4 bases, with 10 bases of the junction left unmatched. This CDR3 is 15 amino acids long. In DNA, the CDR3 is TGTGCCAGCAGCGGGGGGACAGGCTCTGCTTACGAGCAGTACTTC. This encodes CASSGGTGSAYEQYF.